This entry lists 5 T cell receptor beta chains sequenced from one sample in a study of blood T cell repertoires in COVID-19. The table came from immunoSEQ multiplex PCR; TCRdb's copy has only in-frame clones and leaves some out. The sample consists of 200,000 to 300,000 clones, 70% to 90% of them appearing once. Material: peripheral blood. All receptors derive from a man at least 80 years old with acute or convalescent COVID-19.

CDR3 nucleotides: TGTGCCAGTAAGTTACTAGCGGGGGAACTTCTAGCCAAAAACATTCAGTACTTC. This translates into CASKLLAGELLAKNIQYF. The rearrangement links TRBV19 to TRBJ2-4; 11 bases are a match to TRBD2. The junction had 11 bases not matched to a gene; V was cut back by 7 bases and J by 0 bases. This CDR3 is 18 amino acids long. CDR1 LNHDA and CDR2 SQIVND come from the germline V gene (reference sequence).

The genes are TRBV18 and TRBJ2-1; 7 bases agree with TRBD2. V shed 3 bases, J shed 5 bases, and the junction held 7 bases outside the gene matches. The CDR3 runs 15 residues. The germline gives CDR1 KGHSH, CDR2 LQKENI. DNA for the CDR3: TGTGCCAGCTCACCCCCGCTAGCGGCGGACAATGAGCAGTTCTTC. Translation gives CASSPPLAADNEQFF.

The rearrangement links TRBV2 to TRBJ1-6; a possible D gene is TRBD1 (5 bases). In germline, CDR1 is SNHLY, CDR2 FYNNEI. The CDR3 is 15 residues long. The V end was cut by 10 bases, the J end by 2 bases, with 15 bases between. CDR3 nucleotide sequence: TGTGCCACCTCAGGTTCGACAGCCTATAATTCACCCCTCCACTTT. Encoded protein: CATSGSTAYNSPLHF.

The V call is TRBV5-5, the J call TRBJ2-1; 13 bases fit TRBD2. The junction had 6 bases not matched to a gene; V was cut back by 0 bases and J by 9 bases. Germline loops: CDR1 SGHKS, CDR2 YYEKEE (reference sequence). CDR3 size: 16 residues. CDR3 amino acids: CASSLDPTSGRSEQFF. CDR3 nucleotides: TGTGCCAGCAGCTTGGACCCGACTAGCGGGAGGTCTGAGCAGTTCTTC.

The chain recombines TRBV7-9 with TRBJ2-5, with TRBD1 matching 7 bases. The J segment lost 0 bases and the V segment lost 0 bases, leaving 7 bases of the junction unmatched. The CDR3 is made up of 17 amino acids. Germline V gene lookup returns CDR1 SEHNR and CDR2 FQNEAQ (reference sequence). CDR3 DNA: TGTGCCAGCAGCTTAGCGCGGCGACAGGGCCACCAAGAGACCCAGTACTTC. Translated, it gives CASSLARRQGHQETQYF.